These 31 T cell receptor beta chains came from one sample sequenced in a study of cytomegalovirus exposure and HLA in healthy donors. The PCR ran on 60 Vbeta and 13 Jbeta primers. Only in-frame clones appear in the TCRdb table, and some are missing; sequencing was by immunoSEQ multiplex PCR. The repertoire holds more than 85,000 clones, with 60% to 80% as singletons. The sequencing sample was made of PBMCs. Every receptor here comes from a woman aged 25 to 39 in good health and CMV-seronegative.

Note on this clone: A junction boundary mismatches the germline segment, possibly from a read error. This chain uses TRBV28 with TRBJ2-7; D might be TRBD2 (6 bases). Germline CDR1 MDHEN, CDR2 SYDVKM. CDR3 size: 14 residues. The CDR3 DNA sequence: TGTGCCAGCAGTACCAGGTGGAGGGTCGTTTGGGTTCAGTTC. Translation: CASSTRWRVVWVQF.

CDR3 nucleotide sequence: TGTGCCAGCAGTATAACAGGGACGGGCTACGAGCAGTACTTC. This gives the protein CASSITGTGYEQYF. V usage is TRBV27 and J usage is TRBJ2-5; the D gene is possibly TRBD1 (6 bases). The J call may not be correct, given that the DNA end is closer to TRBJ2-7. Germline CDR1 is MNHEY and CDR2 is SMNVEV (reference sequence). This CDR3 is built from 14 residues.

The rearrangement links TRBV5-1 to TRBJ2-2, with D perhaps TRBD1 (6 bases). The CDR3 contains 12 residues. Trimming left V 5 bases short and J 6 bases short, with 8 bases between. The V gene's germline CDR1 is SGHRS and CDR2 YFSETQ. The CDR3 nucleotides are TGCGCCAGCAGGGCAGGGGCCGGGGAGCTGTTTTTT. It is translated as CASRAGAGELFF.

In this sample, this clone turned up a few times. The CDR3 nucleotides read TGTGCCTGGAGACTCCACCCCGCAGGTGGAAACACCATATATTTT. Translating it yields CAWRLHPAGGNTIYF. The V and J genes are TRBV30 and TRBJ1-3; no definite D call. CDR3 length: 15 residues. Trimming pared 3 bases from V and 3 bases from J, leaving 15 bases between. Germline assignment: CDR1 GTSNPN and CDR2 SVGIG (reference sequence).

This clone was seen a single time. This chain links TRBV19 with TRBJ1-1; TRBD1 might be the D (5 bases). V was cut by 3 bases and J by 0 bases, with 11 bases left in between. There are 15 residues in the CDR3. The germline gives CDR1 LNHDA, CDR2 SQIVND (reference sequence). The DNA for the CDR3 is TGTGCCAGTAGTATCCGGCGGGGCTTGAACACTGAAGCTTTCTTT. Translating gives CASSIRRGLNTEAFF.

V gene TRBV5-6 combines with J gene TRBJ2-2; 10 nucleotides match TRBD2. The germline CDR1 and CDR2 sequences are SGHDT and YYEEEE. The CDR3 runs to 17 residues. Germline trimming cut 2 bases from V and 7 bases from J; bases unmatched to any gene: 11. In nucleotides, the CDR3 is TGTGCCAGCAGCTTAGGGGCTAGCGGGAGTTTTATCGGGGAGCTGTTTTTT. Translation gives CASSLGASGSFIGELFF.

The chain is built from TRBV10-3 and TRBJ1-2, with a weak D call TRBD1 (5 bases). V was cut by 10 bases and J by 6 bases, with 18 bases left in between. The CDR3 has 13 amino acids. Germline-derived CDR1 and CDR2 are ENHRY and SYGVKD. The CDR3 sequence is CATTVGRQNGYTF. In DNA form, the CDR3 reads TGTGCCACCACCGTCGGGAGACAGAATGGCTACACCTTC.

This sequence joins TRBV30 and TRBJ1-5, with 7 bases aligning to TRBD1. Germline V gives CDR1 GTSNPN, CDR2 SVGIG (reference sequence). V lost 0 bases and J lost 9; bases outside the gene matches: 2. The CDR3 has 12 amino acids. CDR3 sequence reads: CAWSVQGWPQHF. The CDR3 nucleotides are TGTGCCTGGAGTGTACAGGGGTGGCCCCAGCATTTT. The variable domain in full, completed from reference TRBV30 and TRBJ1-5, reads SQTIHQWPATLVQPVGSPLSLECTVEGTSNPNLYWYRQAAGRGLQLLFYSVGIGQISSEVPQNLSASRPQDRQFILSSKKLLLSDSGFYLCAWSVQGWPQHFGDGTRLSIL.

In the case of this clone: The junction shows a germline mismatch at one end, possibly a read error. V usage is TRBV9 and J usage is TRBJ2-3; D is uncertain. This CDR3 comprises 9 residues. Germline V gene lookup returns CDR1 SGDLS and CDR2 YYNGEE. For the CDR3, the DNA is TGTGCCAGCAGCGAGGAGCCTATCTTT. As protein: CASSEEPIF.

The chain links TRBV11-2 to TRBJ2-3; tentatively, D is TRBD2 (6 bases). CDR3 length: 14 residues. Trimming stripped 3 bases from V and 2 bases from J, with 9 bases between. Per the germline V gene, CDR1 is SGHAT and CDR2 is FQNNGV. CDR3 bases: TGTGCCAGCAGCTTTGCGGGGACCACAGATACGCAGTATTTT. This sequence encodes CASSFAGTTDTQYF.

The V and J genes are TRBV7-2 and TRBJ2-2, with a tentative D call TRBD2 (5 bases). From germline, CDR1 is SGHTA and CDR2 FQGNSA. V was cut by 5 bases and J by 3 bases, with 10 bases left in between. The CDR3 totals 14 residues. CDR3 sequence: CASSRMGDTGELFF. CDR3 bases: TGTGCCAGCAGCCGGATGGGAGACACCGGGGAGCTGTTTTTT.

The V and J genes are TRBV7-9 and TRBJ2-7, with TRBD2 as a possible D gene (5 bases). Trimming pared 5 bases from V and 4 bases from J, leaving 21 bases between. Germline assignment: CDR1 SEHNR and CDR2 FQNEAQ (reference sequence). This CDR3 is 16 amino acids long. CDR3: CASSVPTGKSLYEQYF. CDR3 coding DNA: TGTGCCAGCAGCGTCCCTACCGGGAAGTCACTTTACGAGCAGTACTTC. Variable domain in full (rest from reference TRBV7-9 and TRBJ2-7): DTGVSQNPRHKITKRGQNVTFRCDPISEHNRLYWYRQTLGQGPEFLTYFQNEAQLEKSRLLSDRFSAERPKGSFSTLEIQRTEQGDSAMYLCASSVPTGKSLYEQYFGPGTRLTVT.

This clone was recorded only once. This chain connects TRBV2 to TRBJ1-5; perhaps TRBD1 as D (6 bases). Germline lookup yields CDR1 SNHLY and CDR2 FYNNEI. Trimming left V 7 bases short and J 4 bases short, with 17 bases between. CDR3 length: 15 amino acids. CDR3 nucleotides: TGTGCCAGCAATACAGGGCTCCTTGGAAATCAGCCCCAGCATTTT. It is translated as CASNTGLLGNQPQHF.

This CDR3 is CATSRLGSQNTEAFF. DNA of the CDR3: TGTGCCACCAGCAGACTGGGCAGTCAGAACACTGAAGCTTTCTTT. The genes are TRBV15 and TRBJ1-1, with D unclear. Germline CDR1 LNHNV, CDR2 YYDKDF (reference sequence). The CDR3 runs to 15 residues. Trimming removed 2 bases at V and 1 base at J, with 11 bases between.

The chain uses TRBV6-1 and TRBJ2-2; D gene uncertain. Germline V gene lookup returns CDR1 MNHNS and CDR2 SASEGT. The CDR3 sequence is 15 residues long. V was shortened by 6 bases and J by 6 bases, with 17 bases between the two germline ends. CDR3 bases: TGTGCCAGCAGACCCGGTATAGCAACTTCCGGGGAGCTGTTTTTT. This sequence encodes CASRPGIATSGELFF.

This chain links TRBV7-2 with TRBJ1-4; no reliable D call. Per germline, CDR1 SGHTA and CDR2 FQGNSA. The CDR3 spans 13 residues. Trimming left V 5 bases short and J 7 bases short, with 11 bases between. CDR3 nucleotide sequence: TGTGCCAGCAGCACCTCCCGAGGTGAAAAACTGTTTTTT. Translated, it gives CASSTSRGEKLFF.

The V and J genes are TRBV7-8 and TRBJ2-7, with a tentative D call TRBD1 (6 bases). This CDR3 spans 13 amino acids. The germline V and J ends were trimmed by 1 base and 5 bases, with 9 bases remaining between them. Germline V lookup: CDR1 SGHVS, CDR2 FQNEAQ. The chain's CDR3 is CASSLDRVDEQYF. The CDR3 DNA follows: TGTGCCAGCAGCTTAGACAGGGTCGACGAGCAGTACTTC.

The rearrangement links TRBV2 to TRBJ2-3; D gene uncertain. This CDR3 contains 12 residues. Looked up from germline, CDR1 is SNHLY and CDR2 is FYNNEI. Trimming took 5 bases from V and 4 from J, leaving 7 bases between them. CDR3 sequence reads: CASSPQSDTQYF. CDR3 sequence (DNA): TGTGCCAGCAGTCCGCAGTCAGATACGCAGTATTTT.

This clone was counted a few times. The rearrangement links TRBV11-3 to TRBJ2-3, with D possibly being TRBD1 (5 bases). V lost 3 bases, J lost 4 bases, and 14 bases lay in between. Germline assignment: CDR1 SGHNT and CDR2 YENEEA. This CDR3 comprises 15 residues. CDR3 loop: CASSFAGLTSDTQYF. Here the CDR3 DNA reads TGTGCCAGCAGCTTCGCAGGGCTCACCTCAGATACGCAGTATTTT.

This clone was seen only a few times. The gene calls are TRBV2 and TRBJ2-2; weak D call: TRBD1 (6 bases). This CDR3 contains 15 residues. Trimming left V 0 bases short and J 6 bases short, with 11 bases between. Per germline, CDR1 SNHLY and CDR2 FYNNEI. Here the CDR3 DNA reads TGTGCCAGCAGTGAAGCAGGGGGAACTCCCGGGGAGCTGTTTTTT. As protein: CASSEAGGTPGELFF.

This chain joins TRBV29-1 and TRBJ2-5, with 7 positions matching TRBD1. V shed 2 bases, J shed 5 bases, and the junction held 2 bases outside the gene matches. The germline V gene has CDR1 SQVTM and CDR2 ANQGSEA. CDR3 length equals 12 residues. For the CDR3, the DNA is TGCAGCGTTGAAACAGGGGTGGAGACCCAGTACTTC. The encoded protein is CSVETGVETQYF. Variable domain in full (rest from reference TRBV29-1 and TRBJ2-5): SAVISQKPSRDICQRGTSLTIQCQVDSQVTMMFWYRQQPGQSLTLIATANQGSEATYESGFVIDKFPISRPNLTFSTLTVSNMSPEDSSIYLCSVETGVETQYFGPGTRLLVL.

This chain uses TRBV5-1 with TRBJ1-3; D is perhaps TRBD1 (5 bases). CDR1 and CDR2 from the germline V gene are SGHRS and YFSETQ. The CDR3 has 15 residues. With 4 bases removed from V and 0 bases from J, the gap between germline ends came to 11 bases. The CDR3 DNA reads TGCGCCAGCAGCCAGACAGTTAACTCTGGAAACACCATATATTTT. This codes for CASSQTVNSGNTIYF.

The rearrangement links TRBV7-2 to TRBJ2-1; D call uncertain. Between the trimmed V and J ends, which lost 5 bases and 8 bases, there was a span of 10 bases. The CDR3 is 12 residues long. Germline CDR1 SGHTA, CDR2 FQGNSA. The CDR3 loop reads CASSPSFDEQFF. In DNA form, the CDR3 reads TGTGCCAGCAGCCCCTCGTTCGATGAGCAGTTCTTC.

This sequence joins TRBV11-2 and TRBJ1-4; no clear D. This CDR3 has 13 residues. With 5 bases removed from V and 7 bases from J, the gap between germline ends came to 11 bases. Germline V gives CDR1 SGHAT, CDR2 FQNNGV. This CDR3 reads CASSPTLGEKLFF. As DNA, the CDR3 is TGTGCCAGCAGCCCAACCCTAGGTGAAAAACTGTTTTTT.

In its sample, this clone was seen a few times. This chain connects TRBV19 to TRBJ1-6; the D is unclear. This CDR3 is 14 amino acids long. V was clipped by 4 bases and J by 9 bases, with 13 bases between them. Looked up from germline, CDR1 is LNHDA and CDR2 is SQIVND (reference sequence). The CDR3 DNA is TGTGCCAGTAGTACCCGGGAGAGAGGTTCACCCCTCCACTTT. As protein: CASSTRERGSPLHF. The entire variable domain, with the rest obtained from reference TRBV19 and TRBJ1-6, is as follows: DGGITQSPKYLFRKEGQNVTLSCEQNLNHDAMYWYRQDPGQGLRLIYYSQIVNDFQKGDIAEGYSVSREKKESFPLTVTSAQKNPTAFYLCASSTRERGSPLHFGNGTRLTVT.

Only a few counts were recorded for this clone. This chain connects TRBV28 to TRBJ2-7, with TRBD2 as a possible D gene (6 bases). Trimming removed 3 bases from V and 7 bases from J, with 7 bases in between. The CDR3 contains 11 residues. CDR1 and CDR2 from the germline V gene are MDHEN and SYDVKM. The chain's CDR3 is CASSLGGEQYF. The CDR3 DNA reads as TGTGCCAGCAGTTTGGGGGGAGAGCAGTACTTC. Full variable domain (remainder filled in from reference TRBV28 and TRBJ2-7): DVKVTQSSRYLVKRTGEKVFLECVQDMDHENMFWYRQDPGLGLRLIYFSYDVKMKEKGDIPEGYSVSREKKERFSLILESASTNQTSMYLCASSLGGEQYFGPGTRLTVT.

The rearrangement links TRBV2 to TRBJ2-7; 10 positions match TRBD1. The CDR3 covers 13 residues. Germline V gives CDR1 SNHLY, CDR2 FYNNEI. With 6 bases clipped from V and 6 bases from J, the junction kept 5 bases outside the gene matches. The CDR3 loop reads CASRDRGAREQYF. Here the CDR3 DNA reads TGTGCCAGCAGGGACAGGGGGGCCCGCGAGCAGTACTTC.

This chain uses TRBV28 with TRBJ1-2, with 8 bases lining up with TRBD1. Germline values: CDR1 MDHEN, CDR2 SYDVKM. This CDR3 comprises 12 residues. V was clipped by 9 bases and J by 4 bases; unmatched bases: 4. The DNA for the CDR3 is TGTGCCAGTGGGACAGGCTCCTATGGCTACACCTTC. As protein: CASGTGSYGYTF.

V is TRBV27 and J is TRBJ1-5, with 7 bases lining up with TRBD1. V shed 5 bases and J 6 bases; nucleotides not matched to a gene: 13. The CDR3 consists of 16 residues. Germline V gene data show CDR1 as MNHEY and CDR2 as SMNVEV (reference sequence). The CDR3 reads CASSRYRGTDSQPQHF. The CDR3 nucleotides are TGTGCCAGCAGTAGGTATAGAGGGACAGATAGTCAGCCCCAGCATTTT.

The rearrangement joins TRBV5-1 to TRBJ2-5, with D possibly TRBD2 on 6 matching bases. CDR1 SGHRS and CDR2 YFSETQ come from the germline V gene. V was clipped by 0 bases and J by 7 bases, with 10 bases between them. The CDR3 covers 13 residues. Written as DNA, the CDR3 is TGCGCCAGCAGCTTGGTTGCGGAGGGGACCCAGTACTTC. As protein: CASSLVAEGTQYF.

The rearrangement joins TRBV10-3 to TRBJ1-2; no definite D call. There are 16 residues in the CDR3. V lost 0 bases and J 0 bases, leaving 11 bases between the germline ends. Germline values: CDR1 ENHRY, CDR2 SYGVKD. The CDR3 loop reads CAISESTGSTNYGYTF. For the CDR3, the DNA is TGTGCCATCAGTGAGTCGACGGGTTCAACTAACTATGGCTACACCTTC.